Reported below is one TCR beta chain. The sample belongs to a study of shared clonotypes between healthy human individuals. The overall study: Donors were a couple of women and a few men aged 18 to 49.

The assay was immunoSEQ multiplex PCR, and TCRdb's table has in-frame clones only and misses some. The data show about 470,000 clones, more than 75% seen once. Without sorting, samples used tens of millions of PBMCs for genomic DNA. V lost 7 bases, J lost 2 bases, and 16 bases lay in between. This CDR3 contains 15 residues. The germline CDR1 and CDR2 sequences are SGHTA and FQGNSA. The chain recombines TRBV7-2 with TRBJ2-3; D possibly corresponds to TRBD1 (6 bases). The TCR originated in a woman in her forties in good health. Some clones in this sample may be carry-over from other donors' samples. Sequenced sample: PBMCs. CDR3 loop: CASIRRVGATDTQYF. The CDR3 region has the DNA TGTGCCAGCATCCGGCGGGTGGGGGCCACAGATACGCAGTATTTT.